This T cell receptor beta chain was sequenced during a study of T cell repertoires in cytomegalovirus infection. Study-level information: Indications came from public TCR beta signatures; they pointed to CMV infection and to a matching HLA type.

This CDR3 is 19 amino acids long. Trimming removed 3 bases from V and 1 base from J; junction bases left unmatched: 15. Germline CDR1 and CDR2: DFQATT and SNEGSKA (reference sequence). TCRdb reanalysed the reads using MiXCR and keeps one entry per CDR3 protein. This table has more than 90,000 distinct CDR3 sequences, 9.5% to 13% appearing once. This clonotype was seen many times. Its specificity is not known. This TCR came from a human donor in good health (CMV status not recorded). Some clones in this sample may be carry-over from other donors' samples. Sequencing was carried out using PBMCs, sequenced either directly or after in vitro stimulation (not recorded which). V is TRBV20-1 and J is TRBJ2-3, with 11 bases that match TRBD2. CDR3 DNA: TGCAGTGCTAGGGATCCACTAGCGGGAGTGGGGTGGGGCACAGATACGCAGTATTTT. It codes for CSARDPLAGVGWGTDTQYF.